Reported below is one T cell receptor beta chain. With 60 Vbeta and 13 Jbeta primers, the PCR was carried out. The data were produced by immunoSEQ multiplex PCR, yet TCRdb's version contains in-frame clones alone and is incomplete. This sample has about 50,000 clones, with about 77% found just once. This specimen belongs to a study of cytomegalovirus exposure and HLA in healthy donors. CDR1 is SGDLS, CDR2 YYNGEE, per germline. V was clipped by 4 bases and J by 1 base; unmatched bases: 4. This CDR3 is 14 amino acids long. The sequenced sample consisted of PBMCs. The chain employs TRBV9 and TRBJ2-5; TRBD1 matches at 7 bases. The TCR sequence derives from a middle-aged woman in good health and CMV-seropositive. The CDR3 nucleotides read TGTGCCAGCAGCATCGGGACAGCCCAAGAGACCCAGTACTTC. This sequence encodes CASSIGTAQETQYF.